This T cell receptor beta chain was captured by sequencing in a study of blood T cell repertoires in COVID-19. On the study more broadly: Samples taken during acute and convalescent COVID-19 were collected in the United States, Italy and Spain. From T cells, B-cell-depleted T cells, or PBMCs came the material, which was cDNA or gDNA.

CDR1 SGHTS and CDR2 YDEGEE come from the germline V gene. CDR3 length equals 15 residues. J lost 1 base, V lost 3 bases, and 6 bases had no gene match. Source study methods: Estimated nucleated cell counts came from reference gene primer amplification. The method was immunoSEQ multiplex PCR; TCRdb's version includes in-frame clones alone and lacks a portion of them. V and J calls and clone size are as listed in that table; D and trimming were resolved from the DNA. Of over 50,000 clones listed, around four fifths are singletons. Material: peripheral blood. The chain uses TRBV5-8 and TRBJ2-5, with 7 bases lining up with TRBD1. This TCR was recovered from a man in his 70s with acute or convalescent COVID-19. The CDR3 spells CASSSRQGSQETQYF. CDR3 nucleotides: TGTGCCAGCAGCTCCAGACAGGGCTCCCAAGAGACCCAGTACTTC.